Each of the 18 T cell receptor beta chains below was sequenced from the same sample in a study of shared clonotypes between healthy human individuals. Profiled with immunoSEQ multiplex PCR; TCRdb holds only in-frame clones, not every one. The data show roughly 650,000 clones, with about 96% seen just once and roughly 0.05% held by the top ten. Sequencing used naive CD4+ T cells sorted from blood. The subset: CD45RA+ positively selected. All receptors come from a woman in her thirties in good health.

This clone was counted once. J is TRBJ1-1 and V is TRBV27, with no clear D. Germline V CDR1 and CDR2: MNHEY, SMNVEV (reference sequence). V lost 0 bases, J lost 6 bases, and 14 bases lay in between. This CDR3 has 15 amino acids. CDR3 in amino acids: CASSLSMSNPAEAFF. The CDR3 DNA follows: TGTGCCAGCAGTTTATCTATGAGTAACCCAGCTGAAGCTTTCTTT.

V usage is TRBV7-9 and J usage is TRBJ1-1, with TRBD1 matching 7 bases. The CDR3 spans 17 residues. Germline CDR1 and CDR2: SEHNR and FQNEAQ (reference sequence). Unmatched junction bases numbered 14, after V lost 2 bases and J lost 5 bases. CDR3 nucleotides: TGTGCCAGCAGCTTAAGGGGGCAGGGAATTCGGTCAACTGAAGCTTTCTTT. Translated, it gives CASSLRGQGIRSTEAFF. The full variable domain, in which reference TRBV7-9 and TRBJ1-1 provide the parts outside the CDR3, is DTGVSQNPRHKITKRGQNVTFRCDPISEHNRLYWYRQTLGQGPEFLTYFQNEAQLEKSRLLSDRFSAERPKGSFSTLEIQRTEQGDSAMYLCASSLRGQGIRSTEAFFGQGTRLTVV.

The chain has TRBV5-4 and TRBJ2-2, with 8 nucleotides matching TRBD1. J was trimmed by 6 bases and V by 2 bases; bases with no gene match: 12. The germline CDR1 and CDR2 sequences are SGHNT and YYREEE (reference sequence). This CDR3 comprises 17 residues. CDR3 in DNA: TGTGCCAGCAGCTTAGGTCTCTACGACAGGGGCCCCGGGGAGCTGTTTTTT. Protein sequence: CASSLGLYDRGPGELFF.

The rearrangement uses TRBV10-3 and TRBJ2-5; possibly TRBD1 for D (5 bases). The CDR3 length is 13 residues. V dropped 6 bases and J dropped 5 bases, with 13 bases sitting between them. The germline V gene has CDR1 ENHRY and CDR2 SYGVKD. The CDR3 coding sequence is TGTGCCATCAGCCCGACAGAGAGGGAGACCCAGTACTTC. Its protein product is CAISPTERETQYF.

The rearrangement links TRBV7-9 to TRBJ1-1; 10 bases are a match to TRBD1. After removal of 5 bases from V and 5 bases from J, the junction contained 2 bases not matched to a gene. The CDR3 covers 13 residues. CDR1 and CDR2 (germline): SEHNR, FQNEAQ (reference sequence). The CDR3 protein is CASSKDRGTEAFF. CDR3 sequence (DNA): TGTGCCAGCAGCAAGGACAGGGGGACTGAAGCTTTCTTT. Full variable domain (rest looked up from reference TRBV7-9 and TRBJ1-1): DTGVSQNPRHKITKRGQNVTFRCDPISEHNRLYWYRQTLGQGPEFLTYFQNEAQLEKSRLLSDRFSAERPKGSFSTLEIQRTEQGDSAMYLCASSKDRGTEAFFGQGTRLTVV.

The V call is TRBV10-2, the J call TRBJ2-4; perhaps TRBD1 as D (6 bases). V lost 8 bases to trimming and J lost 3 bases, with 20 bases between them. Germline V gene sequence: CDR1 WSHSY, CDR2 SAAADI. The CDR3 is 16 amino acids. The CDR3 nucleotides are TGCGCCAGCCTAGGGCCCAGGGGTAGGGGCAAAAACATTCAGTACTTC. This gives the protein CASLGPRGRGKNIQYF.

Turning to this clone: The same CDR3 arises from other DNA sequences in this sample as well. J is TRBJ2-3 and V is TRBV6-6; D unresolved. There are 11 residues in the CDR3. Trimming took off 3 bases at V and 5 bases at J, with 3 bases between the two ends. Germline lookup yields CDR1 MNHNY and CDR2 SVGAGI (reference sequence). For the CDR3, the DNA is TGTGCCAGCAGTTATAGAGATACGCAGTATTTT. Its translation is CASSYRDTQYF.

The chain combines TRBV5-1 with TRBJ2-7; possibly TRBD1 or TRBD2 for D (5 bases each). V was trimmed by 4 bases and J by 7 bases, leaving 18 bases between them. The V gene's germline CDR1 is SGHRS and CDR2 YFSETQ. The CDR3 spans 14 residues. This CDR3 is CASSLAGSYVEQYF. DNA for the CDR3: TGCGCCAGCAGCCTAGCAGGGTCCTACGTGGAGCAGTACTTC.

The CDR3 DNA reads as TGTGCCAGCACCGCTCGGAAGGGAGCGATGAATGAGCAGTTCTTC. This translates into CASTARKGAMNEQFF. The rearrangement joins TRBV6-6 to TRBJ2-1; maybe TRBD2 (5 bases). V gave up 7 bases and J gave up 7 bases, with 20 bases separating them. Germline CDR1 is MNHNY and CDR2 is SVGAGI (reference sequence). The CDR3 length is 15 residues.

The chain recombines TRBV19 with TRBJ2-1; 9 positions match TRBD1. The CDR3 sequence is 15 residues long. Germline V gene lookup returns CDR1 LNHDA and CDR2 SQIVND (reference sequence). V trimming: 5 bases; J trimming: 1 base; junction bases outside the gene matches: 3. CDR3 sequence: CASSSTGGSYNEQFF. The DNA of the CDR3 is TGTGCCAGTAGTTCGACAGGGGGTTCCTACAATGAGCAGTTCTTC.

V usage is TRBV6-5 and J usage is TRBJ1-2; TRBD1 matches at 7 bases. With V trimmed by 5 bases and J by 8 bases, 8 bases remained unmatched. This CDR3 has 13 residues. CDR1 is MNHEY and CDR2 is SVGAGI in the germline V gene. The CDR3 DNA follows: TGTGCCAGCAGTCCGAGGGACAGAAGGGGCTACACCTTC. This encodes CASSPRDRRGYTF.

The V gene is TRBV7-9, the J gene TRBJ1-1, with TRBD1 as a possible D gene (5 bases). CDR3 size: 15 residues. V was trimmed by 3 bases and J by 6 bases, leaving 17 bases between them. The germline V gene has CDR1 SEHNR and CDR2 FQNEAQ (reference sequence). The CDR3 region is CASSLRDPLTAEAFF. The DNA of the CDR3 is TGTGCCAGCAGCTTGAGGGACCCCCTTACTGCTGAAGCTTTCTTT.

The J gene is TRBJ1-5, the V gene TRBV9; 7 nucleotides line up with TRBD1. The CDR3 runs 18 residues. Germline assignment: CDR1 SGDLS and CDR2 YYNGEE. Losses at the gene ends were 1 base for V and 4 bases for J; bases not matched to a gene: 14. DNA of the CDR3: TGTGCCAGCAGCGTAAGTGATGGTTTAGGGACAGAGAATCAGCCCCAGCATTTT. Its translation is CASSVSDGLGTENQPQHF.

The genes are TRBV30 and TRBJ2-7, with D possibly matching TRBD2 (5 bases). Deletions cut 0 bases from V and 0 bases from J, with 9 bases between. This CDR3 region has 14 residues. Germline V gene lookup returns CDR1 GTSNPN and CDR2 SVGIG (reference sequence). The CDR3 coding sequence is TGTGCCTGGAGTGTACGCGGGCCCTCCTACGAGCAGTACTTC. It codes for CAWSVRGPSYEQYF.

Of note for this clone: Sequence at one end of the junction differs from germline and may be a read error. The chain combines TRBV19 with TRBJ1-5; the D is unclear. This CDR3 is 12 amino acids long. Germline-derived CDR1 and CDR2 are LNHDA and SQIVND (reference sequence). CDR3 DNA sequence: TGTGCCAGCAGCCCAAATTCCGGACGGCGGAGTTTT. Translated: CASSPNSGRRSF.

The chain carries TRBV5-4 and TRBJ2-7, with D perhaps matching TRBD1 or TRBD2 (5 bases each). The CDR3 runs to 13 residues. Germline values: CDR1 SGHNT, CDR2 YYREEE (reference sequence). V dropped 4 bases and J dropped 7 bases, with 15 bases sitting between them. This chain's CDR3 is CASSRDGLLEQYF. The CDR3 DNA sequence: TGTGCCAGCAGCCGGGACGGCCTGTTGGAGCAGTACTTC.

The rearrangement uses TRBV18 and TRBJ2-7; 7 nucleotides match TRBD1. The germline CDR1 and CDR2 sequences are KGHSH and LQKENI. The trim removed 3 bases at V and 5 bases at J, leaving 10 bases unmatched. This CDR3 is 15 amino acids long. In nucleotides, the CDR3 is TGTGCCAGCTCACCGGCCGGGACAGCCTTGCACGAGCAGTACTTC. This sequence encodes CASSPAGTALHEQYF.

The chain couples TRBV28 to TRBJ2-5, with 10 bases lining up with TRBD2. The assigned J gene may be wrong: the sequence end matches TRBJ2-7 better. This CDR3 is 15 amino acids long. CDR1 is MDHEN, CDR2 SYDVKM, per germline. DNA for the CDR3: TGTGCCAGCAGTTTCGTGGCTAGCGGGAGCTACGAGCAGTACTTC. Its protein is CASSFVASGSYEQYF.